This entry lists 30 T cell receptor beta chains sequenced from one sample in a study of shared clonotypes between healthy human individuals. Sequenced by immunoSEQ multiplex PCR; TCRdb stores in-frame clones only, minus some. The table records 2 million to 2.5 million clones, approximately 94% of them present only once. The sample consisted of naive CD4+ T cells sorted from blood. As for subset: CD45RA+ positively selected. Every receptor here comes from a man between 18 and 35 years old in good health.

This chain joins TRBV28 and TRBJ2-1; TRBD2 matches 7 bases. CDR1 is MDHEN, CDR2 SYDVKM, per germline. The V and J ends lost 3 bases and 4 bases, in that order; junction bases with no gene match: 12. The CDR3 loop spans 17 amino acids. CDR3 coding DNA: TGTGCCAGCAGTTTTCCCCTCAGCGGGGCGTGGTACAATGAGCAGTTCTTC. Its protein product is CASSFPLSGAWYNEQFF.

The chain employs TRBV5-1 and TRBJ2-5; the D gene is possibly TRBD2 (5 bases). This CDR3 is 14 amino acids long. V shed 0 bases and J shed 5 bases, with 11 bases lying between them. Germline V gives CDR1 SGHRS, CDR2 YFSETQ. CDR3 sequence reads: CASSLGETTETQYF. In nucleotides, the CDR3 is TGCGCCAGCAGCTTGGGGGAGACTACCGAGACCCAGTACTTC. Supplemented by reference TRBV5-1 and TRBJ2-5, the full variable domain reads KAGVTQTPRYLIKTRGQQVTLSCSPISGHRSVSWYQQTPGQGLQFLFEYFSETQRNKGNFPGRFSGRQFSNSRSEMNVSTLELGDSALYLCASSLGETTETQYFGPGTRLLVL.

This CDR3 reads CASSTKTGGDYGYTF. In DNA, the CDR3 is TGTGCCAGCAGTACCAAAACAGGGGGCGACTATGGCTACACCTTC. This chain joins TRBV7-2 and TRBJ1-2; TRBD1 aligns across 9 bases. Germline V CDR1 and CDR2: SGHTA, FQGNSA. The V gene end was trimmed by 6 bases and the J gene end by 3 bases; junction bases not matched to a gene: 8. The CDR3 runs 15 residues.

This chain connects TRBV18 to TRBJ1-1; 8 nucleotides line up with TRBD1. The CDR3 has 14 residues. Per the germline V gene, CDR1 is KGHSH and CDR2 is LQKENI. Unmatched junction bases numbered 6, after V lost 3 bases and J lost 6 bases. CDR3 coding DNA: TGTGCCAGCTCACCGGACAGGGATCGAGCTGAAGCTTTCTTT. Protein sequence: CASSPDRDRAEAFF.

This chain uses TRBV5-8 with TRBJ2-2, with D possibly matching TRBD1 (6 bases). The CDR3 has 15 residues. The germline V gene encodes CDR1 SGHTS and CDR2 YDEGEE. V was trimmed by 3 bases and J by 0 bases, leaving 9 bases between them. In DNA form, the CDR3 reads TGTGCCAGCAGCTCGACAGGACCGAACACCGGGGAGCTGTTTTTT. It yields the protein CASSSTGPNTGELFF.

About this clone itself: This CDR3 is also generated by other DNA sequences in the sample. The V call is TRBV30, the J call TRBJ1-1; perhaps TRBD1 as D (5 bases). The V gene lost 3 bases and the J gene lost 5 bases, with 13 bases spanning the gap. From germline, CDR1 is GTSNPN and CDR2 SVGIG (reference sequence). CDR3 length equals 13 residues. The CDR3 region is CAWSPQGSTEAFF. The DNA for the CDR3 is TGTGCCTGGAGCCCCCAGGGAAGTACTGAAGCTTTCTTT.

The V call is TRBV5-1, the J call TRBJ1-4; no definite D call. Trimming left V 4 bases short and J 4 bases short, with 11 bases between. In germline, CDR1 is SGHRS, CDR2 YFSETQ. CDR3 length equals 14 residues. The CDR3 nucleotides read TGCGCCAGCAGCCTTGGACTGATTAATGAAAAACTGTTTTTT. It yields the protein CASSLGLINEKLFF.

The J gene is TRBJ1-4, the V gene TRBV2; 7 bases align to TRBD1. V trimming: 6 bases; J trimming: 6 bases; junction bases outside the gene matches: 7. This CDR3 is built from 14 residues. The germline V gene has CDR1 SNHLY and CDR2 FYNNEI. The CDR3: CASRGDSLYEKLFF. CDR3 DNA sequence: TGTGCCAGCAGGGGGGACAGCTTGTATGAAAAACTGTTTTTT.

The rearrangement uses TRBV10-3 and TRBJ2-3; 8 nucleotides agree with TRBD2. The CDR3 covers 15 residues. J was trimmed by 5 bases and V by 5 bases; bases with no gene match: 9. Germline V gene data show CDR1 as ENHRY and CDR2 as SYGVKD. The DNA of the CDR3 is TGTGCCATCAGTACTTTTCGGGGGGGCGAAGATACGCAGTATTTT. This sequence encodes CAISTFRGGEDTQYF.

This clone was recorded a few times. The chain combines TRBV30 with TRBJ1-5, with TRBD1 identical over 7 bases. V shed 2 bases and J 6 bases; nucleotides not matched to a gene: 7. This CDR3 has 14 residues. Germline CDR1 is GTSNPN and CDR2 is SVGIG (reference sequence). CDR3 amino acids: CAWSTGATSQPQHF. In DNA, the CDR3 is TGTGCCTGGAGTACAGGGGCCACAAGTCAGCCCCAGCATTTT.

The chain joins TRBV6-6 to TRBJ2-3; tentatively, D is TRBD1 (5 bases). Per germline, CDR1 MNHNY and CDR2 SVGAGI (reference sequence). Trimming cost V 2 bases and J 1 base, with 13 bases left between them. This CDR3 region has 16 residues. The DNA for the CDR3 is TGTGCCAGCAGTTACACCGGACAACCCCGCACAGATACGCAGTATTTT. It specifies CASSYTGQPRTDTQYF.

This clone has a handful of counts. This chain links TRBV9 with TRBJ2-2; tentatively, D is TRBD2 (5 bases). Trimming took off 0 bases at V and 5 bases at J, with 11 bases between the two ends. Germline V lookup: CDR1 SGDLS, CDR2 YYNGEE. This CDR3 spans 15 amino acids. DNA of the CDR3: TGTGCCAGCAGCGTAGGGGCAGGCGGGACCGGGGAGCTGTTTTTT. Translating gives CASSVGAGGTGELFF.

V usage is TRBV6-6 and J usage is TRBJ1-2, with no clear D. V shed 0 bases and J shed 3 bases, with 8 bases lying between them. CDR3 length: 14 amino acids. CDR1 and CDR2 (germline): MNHNY, SVGAGI (reference sequence). The CDR3 loop is CASSYSMADYGYTF. Here the CDR3 DNA reads TGTGCCAGCAGTTACTCGATGGCGGACTATGGCTACACCTTC.

The rearrangement joins TRBV5-1 to TRBJ2-3; TRBD1 or TRBD2 may be the D gene (5 bases each). CDR1 is SGHRS, CDR2 YFSETQ, per germline. The V and J ends lost 2 bases and 0 bases respectively, with 10 bases between them. There are 15 residues in the CDR3. The CDR3 protein is CASSFYRTSTDTQYF. The CDR3 DNA reads as TGCGCCAGCAGCTTCTACAGGACTAGCACAGATACGCAGTATTTT.

This chain links TRBV5-1 with TRBJ2-5; D is unresolved. CDR1 and CDR2 (germline): SGHRS, YFSETQ. This CDR3 has 13 amino acids. The V end lost 6 bases, the J end lost 5 bases, and 14 bases lay between the germline ends. The CDR3 here is CASTFLPYETQYF. The DNA of the CDR3 is TGCGCCAGCACCTTTCTACCTTACGAGACCCAGTACTTC.

The J gene is TRBJ2-5, the V gene TRBV28, with 10 bases aligning to TRBD2. CDR1 and CDR2 (germline): MDHEN, SYDVKM. V trimming: 1 base; J trimming: 9 bases; junction bases outside the gene matches: 23. There are 20 residues in the CDR3. The CDR3 DNA follows: TGTGCCAGCAGTTTATTAGTATGGGCTAGCGGGAGTCTTCCCGGGAGAGCCCAGTACTTC. The encoded protein is CASSLLVWASGSLPGRAQYF.

The V call is TRBV28, the J call TRBJ1-4, with D tentatively TRBD1 (6 bases). V dropped 1 base and J dropped 7 bases, with 13 bases sitting between them. CDR3 length: 15 residues. The germline V gene encodes CDR1 MDHEN and CDR2 SYDVKM. The CDR3 loop is CASSLLSGVREKLFF. As DNA, the CDR3 is TGTGCCAGCAGTTTATTGTCAGGGGTTCGTGAAAAACTGTTTTTT.

A word on this clone: This specimen includes other DNA sequences encoding the same CDR3. This rearrangement joins TRBV2 to TRBJ1-2; TRBD1 agrees at 11 bases. Germline-derived CDR1 and CDR2 are SNHLY and FYNNEI. The CDR3 has 15 amino acids. The V and J ends lost 3 bases and 5 bases, in that order; junction bases with no gene match: 5. The DNA of the CDR3 is TGTGCCAGCAGTGAGGCGGGACAGGGGGGGTATGGCTACACCTTC. Residues: CASSEAGQGGYGYTF.

V is TRBV7-3 and J is TRBJ2-3, with D unclear. Germline V gene data show CDR1 as SGHTA and CDR2 as FQGTGA. The CDR3 is 13 residues long. V lost 3 bases and J 0 bases, leaving 4 bases between the germline ends. Written as DNA, the CDR3 is TGTGCCAGCAGCTTTGACAGCACAGATACGCAGTATTTT. Translation: CASSFDSTDTQYF.

Note on this clone: The same CDR3 is also encoded by other DNA sequences in this sample. The V and J genes are TRBV6-1 and TRBJ1-6; D ambiguous. Trimming took 0 bases from V and 7 from J, leaving 4 bases between them. From germline, CDR1 is MNHNS and CDR2 SASEGT. CDR3 length: 13 amino acids. This CDR3 reads CASSEAWNSPLHF. CDR3 nucleotide sequence: TGTGCCAGCAGTGAAGCCTGGAATTCACCCCTCCACTTT.

The V and J genes are TRBV6-5 and TRBJ2-7, with 10 nucleotides matching TRBD2. V trimming: 6 bases; J trimming: 4 bases; junction bases outside the gene matches: 6. The CDR3 extends over 14 amino acids. The germline gives CDR1 MNHEY, CDR2 SVGAGI. The CDR3 region is CASRPRLAGYEQYF. CDR3 nucleotide sequence: TGTGCCAGCAGGCCAAGACTAGCGGGTTACGAGCAGTACTTC.

The CDR3 nucleotides read TGTGCCAGCAGTTTAATTTTGGATGCCGGGGAGCTGTTTTTT. This encodes CASSLILDAGELFF. The chain couples TRBV27 to TRBJ2-2; no definite D call. Between the trimmed V and J ends, which lost 2 bases and 6 bases, there was a span of 10 bases. The CDR3 consists of 14 residues. CDR1 is MNHEY, CDR2 SMNVEV, per germline (reference sequence).

This chain joins TRBV25-1 and TRBJ1-1; TRBD1 is a possible D gene (5 bases). The V and J ends lost 1 base and 7 bases respectively, with 10 bases between them. This CDR3 is 13 amino acids long. The germline gives CDR1 MGHDK, CDR2 SYGVNS. The CDR3 bases are TGTGCCAGCAGTGAATTCACCAGGGATGAAGCTTTCTTT. The encoded protein is CASSEFTRDEAFF.

As regards this clone: At the DNA level, this CDR3 is encoded by other sequences in the same sample as well. V is TRBV6-5 and J is TRBJ2-7; 8 positions match TRBD2. V shed 0 bases and J 4 bases; nucleotides not matched to a gene: 5. This CDR3 is built from 15 residues. Germline V gene data show CDR1 as MNHEY and CDR2 as SVGAGI. The DNA of the CDR3 is TGTGCCAGCAGTTACTCTCCCAGCGGGGGTTACGAGCAGTACTTC. Amino acids: CASSYSPSGGYEQYF.

V and J are TRBV4-3 and TRBJ2-7, with a weak D call TRBD1 (8 bases). V lost 5 bases, J lost 6 bases, and 20 bases lay in between. The germline V gene encodes CDR1 LGHNA and CDR2 YSLEER. The CDR3 is 15 amino acids. CDR3 bases: TGCGCCAGCAGCATCAACAGGGGGGGAGAGTTCGAGCAGTACTTC. Translating gives CASSINRGGEFEQYF.

J is TRBJ2-7 and V is TRBV2; D not certain. This CDR3 contains 13 residues. In germline, CDR1 is SNHLY, CDR2 FYNNEI. V lost 8 bases, J lost 8 bases, and 19 bases lay in between. For the CDR3, the DNA is TGTGCCAGCCGTAATGGGGTCGATCCTAAGCAGTACTTC. Translation: CASRNGVDPKQYF.

The rearrangement uses TRBV29-1 and TRBJ2-7; the D gene could be TRBD1 or TRBD2 (5 bases each). The CDR3 length is 15 residues. The germline V gene has CDR1 SQVTM and CDR2 ANQGSEA. The V gene lost 5 bases and the J gene lost 0 bases, with 17 bases spanning the gap. CDR3 coding DNA: TGCAGCGTTTTTGGGGGAAGGGCCCACTCCTACGAGCAGTACTTC. As protein: CSVFGGRAHSYEQYF.

Only one count was recorded for this clone. The V and J genes are TRBV5-1 and TRBJ2-7, with 7 bases that match TRBD2. In germline, CDR1 is SGHRS, CDR2 YFSETQ. This CDR3 is built from 18 residues. With V trimmed by 3 bases and J by 2 bases, 17 bases remained unmatched. The CDR3 DNA follows: TGCGCCAGCAGCTCCTCACCTAGCGGAGTAACAACCGCCTACGAGCAGTACTTC. This translates into CASSSSPSGVTTAYEQYF.

CDR3 in DNA: TGCGCCAGCAGCCAAGGGCCGGGTCCTAACTATGGCTACACCTTC. Encoded protein: CASSQGPGPNYGYTF. This chain joins TRBV4-1 and TRBJ1-2; D not resolved. The CDR3 covers 15 residues. The germline V gene encodes CDR1 MGHRA and CDR2 YSYEKL. The V end lost 1 base, the J end lost 0 bases, and 9 bases lay between the germline ends.

This clone occurred once. The V gene is TRBV7-2, the J gene TRBJ2-2; TRBD2 matches 8 bases. The CDR3 runs 15 residues. Germline CDR1 SGHTA, CDR2 FQGNSA. V gave up 3 bases and J gave up 7 bases; unmatched junction bases: 7. CDR3 loop: CASSLSSGIGGELFF. CDR3 bases: TGTGCCAGCAGCTTGAGTAGCGGGATTGGCGGGGAGCTGTTTTTT.